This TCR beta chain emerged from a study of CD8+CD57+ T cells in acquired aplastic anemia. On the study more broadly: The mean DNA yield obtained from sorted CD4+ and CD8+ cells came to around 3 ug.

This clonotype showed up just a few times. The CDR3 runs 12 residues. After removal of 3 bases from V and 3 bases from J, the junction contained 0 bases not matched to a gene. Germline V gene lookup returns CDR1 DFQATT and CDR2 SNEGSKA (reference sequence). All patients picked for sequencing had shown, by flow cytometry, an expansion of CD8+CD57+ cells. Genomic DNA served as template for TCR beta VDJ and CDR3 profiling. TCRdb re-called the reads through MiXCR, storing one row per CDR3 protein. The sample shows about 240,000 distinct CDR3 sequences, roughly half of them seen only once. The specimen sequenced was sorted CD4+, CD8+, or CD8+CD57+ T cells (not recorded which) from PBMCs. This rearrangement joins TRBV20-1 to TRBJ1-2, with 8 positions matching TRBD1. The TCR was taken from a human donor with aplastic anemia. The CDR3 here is CSARDRDYGYTF. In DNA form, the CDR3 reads TGCAGTGCTAGGGACAGGGACTATGGCTACACCTTC.